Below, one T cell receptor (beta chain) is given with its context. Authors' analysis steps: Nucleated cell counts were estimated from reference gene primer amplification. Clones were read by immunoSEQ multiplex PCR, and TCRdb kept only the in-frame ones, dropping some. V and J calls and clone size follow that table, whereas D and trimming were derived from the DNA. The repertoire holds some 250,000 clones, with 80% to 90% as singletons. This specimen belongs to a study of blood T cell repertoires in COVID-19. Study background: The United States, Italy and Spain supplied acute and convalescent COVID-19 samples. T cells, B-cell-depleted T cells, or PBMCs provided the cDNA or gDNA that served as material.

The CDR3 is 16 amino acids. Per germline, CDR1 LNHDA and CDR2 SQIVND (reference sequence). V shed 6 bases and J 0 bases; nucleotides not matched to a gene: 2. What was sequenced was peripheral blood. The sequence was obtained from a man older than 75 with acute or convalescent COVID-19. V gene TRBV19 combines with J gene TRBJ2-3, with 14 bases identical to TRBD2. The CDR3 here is CASRRTSGGSTDTQYF. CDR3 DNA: TGTGCCAGTAGAAGGACTAGCGGGGGGAGCACAGATACGCAGTATTTT.